Reported below is one T cell receptor (beta chain). This entry belongs to a study of OX40 agonist ivuxolimab in advanced cancers. Study-wide context: Across the patients, intravenous ivuxolimab was delivered every 2 weeks at 0.01 to 10 mg/kg.

Individuals having autoimmune disease history or systemic immunosuppression were not enrolled. Method: immunoSEQ multiplex PCR; TCRdb's copy keeps in-frame clones and lacks some. The sample lists over 55,000 clones, 84% occurring once. Specimen: CD4+ or CD8+ T cells sorted from blood, collected in a trial of the OX40 agonist ivuxolimab. The receptor comes from an adult with an advanced solid tumor such as melanoma, head and neck, liver or kidney cancer.

CDR3 DNA sequence: TGTGCCAGCAGGCCGGGAGGGCCCCCTAATTCACCCCTCCACTTT. Translated, it gives CASRPGGPPNSPLHF. The chain joins TRBV6-5 to TRBJ1-6; no clear D. This CDR3 is 15 amino acids long. Germline-derived CDR1 and CDR2 are MNHEY and SVGAGI. V dropped 6 bases and J dropped 6 bases, with 15 bases sitting between them.